These 19 T cell receptor beta chains originate from one sample sequenced in a study of blood T cells in healthy people across ages. Alongside a J-beta primer mix, a sample-barcoded 5' primer served in a second PCR lasting about 6 to 11 cycles. From the 5' RACE reads, TCRdb called clonotypes with MiXCR, one entry per CDR3 protein. This table holds roughly 1,500,000 distinct CDR3 sequences, 42% found once. The specimen sequenced was blood. All receptors come from a woman aged 18-35 years in good health.

V is TRBV10-3 and J is TRBJ1-6; 7 bases fit TRBD1. This CDR3 comprises 19 residues. The germline gives CDR1 ENHRY, CDR2 SYGVKD. Unmatched junction bases numbered 19, after V lost 2 bases and J lost 9 bases. CDR3 DNA sequence: TGTGCCATCAGTGAGAGGGGAGGGGGCGTCGGTAATTTTGCTTCACCCCTCCACTTT. The encoded protein is CAISERGGGVGNFASPLHF.

The chain is built from TRBV6-1 and TRBJ2-7, with TRBD2 as a possible D gene (6 bases). The length of the CDR3 is 15 residues. V lost 3 bases and J lost 3, with 15 bases in between. Germline V gene data show CDR1 as MNHNS and CDR2 as SASEGT. The CDR3 coding sequence is TGTGCCAGCAGTGATAGTCACGGACTACTCTACGAGCAGTACTTC. This encodes CASSDSHGLLYEQYF.

The chain employs TRBV20-1 and TRBJ2-4, with D possibly TRBD2 on 5 matching bases. The end of the DNA is better explained by TRBJ2-5, so the J call may be wrong. Germline CDR1 is DFQATT and CDR2 is SNEGSKA (reference sequence). CDR3 length equals 14 residues. In DNA, the CDR3 is TGCAGTGCTAGTCGGACGGGAACAGCGGAGACCCAGTACTTC. Residues: CSASRTGTAETQYF.

This clonotype has only a few counts. The rearrangement uses TRBV29-1 and TRBJ2-3, with 9 bases identical to TRBD2. Germline V gene sequence: CDR1 SQVTM, CDR2 ANQGSEA. The CDR3 runs to 16 residues. Unmatched junction bases numbered 14, after V lost 6 bases and J lost 4 bases. As DNA, the CDR3 is TGCAGCGTCCTCGGATCTGGCGGGGGGGCCCCAGATACGCAGTATTTT. This encodes CSVLGSGGGAPDTQYF.

The chain uses TRBV20-1 and TRBJ2-1; TRBD2 aligns across 9 bases. Trimming took 3 bases from V and 10 from J; bases not matched to a gene: 13. The CDR3 spans 15 residues. Germline-derived CDR1 and CDR2 are DFQATT and SNEGSKA (reference sequence). This chain's CDR3 is CSASRLAEGDYEQFF. The CDR3 DNA is TGCAGTGCTAGCCGACTAGCGGAAGGGGACTACGAGCAGTTCTTC.

The CDR3 region is CASSLAAAGLAGAVYNEQFF. The CDR3 nucleotides are TGCGCCAGCAGCTTGGCCGCGGCGGGACTAGCGGGAGCCGTCTACAATGAGCAGTTCTTC. The chain carries TRBV5-1 and TRBJ2-1; 14 bases are shared with TRBD2. The CDR3 covers 20 residues. Germline CDR1 reads SGHRS; CDR2 reads YFSETQ. Germline trimming cut 0 bases from V and 3 bases from J; bases unmatched to any gene: 11. The full variable domain, with the rest looked up from reference TRBV5-1 and TRBJ2-1, is KAGVTQTPRYLIKTRGQQVTLSCSPISGHRSVSWYQQTPGQGLQFLFEYFSETQRNKGNFPGRFSGRQFSNSRSEMNVSTLELGDSALYLCASSLAAAGLAGAVYNEQFFGPGTRLTVL.

V usage is TRBV6-6 and J usage is TRBJ2-5; TRBD2 matches at 7 bases. The better agreement between TRBJ2-7 and the DNA end casts doubt on the J call. The CDR3 runs to 15 residues. Germline-derived CDR1 and CDR2 are MNHNY and SVGAGI (reference sequence). The CDR3 is CASSYSSGRSGEQYF. Written as DNA, the CDR3 is TGTGCCAGCAGTTACTCATCCGGGAGGTCAGGCGAGCAGTACTTC.

V is TRBV12-3 or TRBV12-4 and J is TRBJ1-6; TRBD1 agrees at 7 bases. The CDR3 has 15 residues. V shed 0 bases, J shed 12 bases, and the junction held 8 bases outside the gene matches. CDR3 region: CASSLAVRGTVPLHF. The DNA for the CDR3 is TGTGCCAGCAGTTTAGCTGTCAGGGGGACGGTACCCCTCCACTTT.

The chain employs TRBV5-1 and TRBJ1-2; 9 positions agree with TRBD1. The CDR3 runs 15 residues. The junction had 11 bases not matched to a gene; V was cut back by 3 bases and J by 8 bases. CDR1 is SGHRS and CDR2 is YFSETQ in the germline V gene. The CDR3 DNA follows: TGCGCCAGCAGCTCAACGGGACAGGGAATTAACGGCTACACCTTC. It specifies CASSSTGQGINGYTF.

The chain combines TRBV3-1 with TRBJ2-1; D is perhaps TRBD2 (6 bases). The V end was cut by 0 bases, the J end by 15 bases, with 18 bases between. CDR3 length: 14 residues. The germline V gene has CDR1 LGHDT and CDR2 YNNKEL (reference sequence). The DNA for the CDR3 is TGTGCCAGCAGCCAAGATGTAGCTAGCGCAAGGCGGTTCTTC. This codes for CASSQDVASARRFF.

V gene TRBV15 combines with J gene TRBJ2-4; TRBD2 matches 7 bases. The J call may be in error: the DNA end matches TRBJ2-7 better. Germline V lookup: CDR1 LNHNV, CDR2 YYDKDF (reference sequence). The CDR3 is 15 residues long. The CDR3 sequence: CATSSNPSGTYEQYF. The CDR3 DNA is TGTGCCACCAGCAGCAATCCTAGCGGAACCTACGAGCAGTACTTC.

This sequence joins TRBV5-1 and TRBJ2-3; the match to TRBD1 covers 9 bases. This CDR3 is 16 amino acids long. V trimming: 1 base; J trimming: 0 bases; junction bases outside the gene matches: 3. Germline CDR1 reads SGHRS; CDR2 reads YFSETQ. The CDR3 is CASSLRDRDSTDTQYF. The CDR3 nucleotides are TGCGCCAGCAGCTTGAGGGACAGGGATAGCACAGATACGCAGTATTTT.

V gene TRBV20-1 combines with J gene TRBJ2-5; weak D call: TRBD2 (5 bases). Germline V gene sequence: CDR1 DFQATT, CDR2 SNEGSKA (reference sequence). This CDR3 contains 14 residues. V dropped 0 bases and J dropped 5 bases, with 13 bases sitting between them. The CDR3 nucleotides read TGCAGTGCTAGAGAACGGGATAGATGGGAGACCCAGTACTTC. It codes for CSARERDRWETQYF.

This clonotype was detected only a few times. The chain is built from TRBV10-3 and TRBJ1-2, with D hard to call. Germline V gene sequence: CDR1 ENHRY, CDR2 SYGVKD. This CDR3 has 12 residues. Trimming removed 7 bases from V and 10 bases from J, with 16 bases in between. In DNA, the CDR3 is TGTGCCATCACCCCGGACGCCCGGGACTACACCTTC. This encodes CAITPDARDYTF.

The chain uses TRBV6-5 and TRBJ2-3, with 10 bases identical to TRBD2. V was pared by 3 bases and J by 5 bases, with 2 bases of the junction left unmatched. Looked up from germline, CDR1 is MNHEY and CDR2 is SVGAGI. CDR3 length: 14 amino acids. In nucleotides, the CDR3 is TGTGCCAGCAGTTATACTAGCGGGGAAGATACGCAGTATTTT. Encoded protein: CASSYTSGEDTQYF.

J is TRBJ1-5 and V is TRBV20-1, with D hard to call. CDR1 and CDR2 (germline): DFQATT, SNEGSKA (reference sequence). This CDR3 comprises 14 residues. Trimming stripped 0 bases from V and 3 bases from J, with 9 bases between. CDR3 nucleotide sequence: TGCAGTGCTAGAGATGGGCCTATCAATCAGCCCCAGCATTTT. Its translation: CSARDGPINQPQHF.

This clonotype occurred a few times. The CDR3 DNA follows: TGTGCCAGCAGCTTGTCCCGGGACATCTACGAGCAGTACTTC. This sequence encodes CASSLSRDIYEQYF. The chain has TRBV12-3 or TRBV12-4 and TRBJ2-7; the D gene is possibly TRBD1 (6 bases). V lost 6 bases, J lost 3 bases, and 15 bases lay in between. The CDR3 has 14 residues.

The chain recombines TRBV27 with TRBJ2-3; D not resolved. The CDR3 sequence is 13 residues long. Trimming stripped 5 bases from V and 2 bases from J, with 8 bases between. CDR1 MNHEY and CDR2 SMNVEV come from the germline V gene (reference sequence). This chain's CDR3 is CASSTFSTDTQYF. DNA of the CDR3: TGTGCCAGCAGTACATTCTCCACAGATACGCAGTATTTT.

The DNA of the CDR3 is TGCGCCAGCAGCCAAGGGGAAGGACTAGGGCCCTACGAGCAGTACTTC. Its translation is CASSQGEGLGPYEQYF. The V and J genes are TRBV4-1 and TRBJ2-7; 7 bases map to TRBD2. Germline trimming cut 1 base from V and 2 bases from J; bases unmatched to any gene: 8. Germline CDR1 is MGHRA and CDR2 is YSYEKL. This CDR3 has 16 residues.